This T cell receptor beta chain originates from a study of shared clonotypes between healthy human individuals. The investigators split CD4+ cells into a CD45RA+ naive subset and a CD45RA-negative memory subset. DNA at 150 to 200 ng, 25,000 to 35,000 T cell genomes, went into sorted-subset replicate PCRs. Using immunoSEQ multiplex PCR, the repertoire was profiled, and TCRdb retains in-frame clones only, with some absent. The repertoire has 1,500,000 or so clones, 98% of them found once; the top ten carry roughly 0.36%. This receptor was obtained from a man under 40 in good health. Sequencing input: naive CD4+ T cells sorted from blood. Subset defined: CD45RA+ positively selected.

The CDR3 DNA follows: TGTGCCATCAGTAGCGTGAGCAATGAGCAGTTCTTC. Protein sequence: CAISSVSNEQFF. J is TRBJ2-1 and V is TRBV10-3; D remains ambiguous. V lost 5 bases to trimming and J lost 6 bases, with 8 bases between them. The CDR3 runs to 12 residues. Germline CDR1 and CDR2: ENHRY and SYGVKD.